The T cell receptor beta chain described here comes from a study of neurological immune-mediated disorders. Study at large: Of the multiple sclerosis patients, approximately 34 in total, about 30 were relapsing-remitting and 3 were secondary progressive. Study-level results: There was no clinical or MRI feature that showed an association with the multiple sclerosis repertoire cluster. Grouping of repertoires by phylogeny put those of 18 of 34 multiple sclerosis patients into a single related-CDR3 cluster, a possible signature.

By 5'RACE with 10-nucleotide random UMIs, the cDNA was made. TCRdb recomputed calls from the 5' RACE reads with MiXCR, one row per CDR3 protein. The table has approximately 80,000 distinct CDR3 sequences, about 4.3% seen once. This clonotype was counted ten times or more. Its antigen is unidentified. Time point defined: longitudinal time-point 3. Germline-derived CDR1 and CDR2 are SGHTS and YDEGEE. V gave up 4 bases and J gave up 8 bases; unmatched junction bases: 11. The CDR3 is 16 residues long. The rearrangement uses TRBV5-8 and TRBJ2-1, with 11 bases that match TRBD1. This TCR was recovered from a woman aged 55-69 years with multiple sclerosis. Sequenced input: PBMCs. Here the CDR3 DNA reads TGTGCCAGCAGCCCGGACAGGGGGCTTCGGGGGGATGAGCAGTTCTTC. Amino acids: CASSPDRGLRGDEQFF. The full variable domain, completed using reference TRBV5-8 and TRBJ2-1, is EAGVTQSPTHLIKTRGQQATLRCSPISGHTSVYWYQQALGLGLQFLLWYDEGEERNRGNFPPRFSGRQFPNYSSELNVNALELEDSALYLCASSPDRGLRGDEQFFGPGTRLTVL.